This T cell receptor beta chain is drawn from a study of T-cell memory formation after mild COVID-19. Study at large: TCR clusters largely stayed donor specific.

It was 5'RACE with constant-segment primers that produced the TCR alpha and TCR beta cDNA libraries, which carried sample barcodes and UMIs. MiXCR was run by TCRdb on the 5' RACE reads, yielding one entry per CDR3 protein. The sample holds some 310,000 distinct CDR3 sequences, under 25% seen once. The V gene's germline CDR1 is SEHNR and CDR2 FQNEAQ (reference sequence). V was pared by 5 bases and J by 7 bases, with 15 bases between. The CDR3 is 13 amino acids. This clonotype was seen a handful of times. The target antigen is unknown. Findings of the study overall: Mostly located in CM and EM were contracting CD4+ clones, with contracting CD8+ clones located in EMRA. Second-wave clones reaching peak frequency on day 37 lacked confirmed SARS-CoV-2 specificity.

This clonotype was sampled from a man between 18 and 29 years old who had mild COVID-19 (a few samples of this study predate the infection). Cell type and time point are not known. V and J are TRBV7-9 and TRBJ2-7; D is possibly TRBD1 or TRBD2 (5 bases each). The sequencing input was PBMCs or a T cell subset sorted from them (not recorded which). CDR3 sequence: CASSRAGAWEQYF. CDR3 in DNA: TGTGCCAGCAGCCGGGCCGGGGCCTGGGAGCAGTACTTC. Supplemented by reference TRBV7-9 and TRBJ2-7, the full variable domain reads DTGVSQNPRHKITKRGQNVTFRCDPISEHNRLYWYRQTLGQGPEFLTYFQNEAQLEKSRLLSDRFSAERPKGSFSTLEIQRTEQGDSAMYLCASSRAGAWEQYFGPGTRLTVT.